This T cell receptor beta chain came from a study of cytomegalovirus exposure and HLA in healthy donors. Researchers ran the PCR with 60 Vbeta and 13 Jbeta primers. Sequencing used immunoSEQ multiplex PCR; TCRdb keeps in-frame clones, though not all of them. The sample carries 25,000 to 35,000 clones, less than 70% recorded once. The sample was PBMCs. This sequence originates from a man aged 45-65 years in good health and CMV-seropositive.

Here the CDR3 DNA reads TGTGCCATCAGTGAGTCGCGGGGGGACTACGAGCAGTACTTC. This codes for CAISESRGDYEQYF. This sequence joins TRBV10-3 and TRBJ2-7; 8 bases match TRBD2. V lost 0 bases, J lost 3 bases, and 1 base stayed unmatched. Germline V gene data show CDR1 as ENHRY and CDR2 as SYGVKD. The CDR3 length is 14 residues.